The clone carrying this TCR beta chain was seen a few times. Its specificity is unknown. These data originate in a study of T-cell memory formation after mild COVID-19. Study-wide context: For the most part, TCR clusters were specific to one donor.

The germline gives CDR1 MNHEY, CDR2 SVGAGI. This CDR3 contains 13 residues. With V trimmed by 6 bases and J by 4 bases, 2 bases remained unmatched. Amplification by 5'RACE using constant-segment primers produced TCR alpha and TCR beta cDNA libraries that carried sample barcodes and UMIs. In TCRdb, the 5' RACE reads were re-called with MiXCR into one record per CDR3 protein. Of around 100,000 distinct CDR3 sequences listed, 11% are singletons. Study observations and caveats: Cross-reactive memory apparently joined, as some responding clones appeared in pre-infection memory.

What was sequenced was PBMCs or a T cell subset sorted from them (not recorded which). The receptor was derived from a man aged 18 to 30 who had mild COVID-19 (a few samples of this study predate the infection). Cell type and time point are not known. The V gene is TRBV6-5, the J gene TRBJ2-5; the match to TRBD2 covers 10 bases. The CDR3 nucleotides are TGTGCCAGCAGCAGACTAGCGGGAGAGACCCAGTACTTC. Encoded protein: CASSRLAGETQYF.